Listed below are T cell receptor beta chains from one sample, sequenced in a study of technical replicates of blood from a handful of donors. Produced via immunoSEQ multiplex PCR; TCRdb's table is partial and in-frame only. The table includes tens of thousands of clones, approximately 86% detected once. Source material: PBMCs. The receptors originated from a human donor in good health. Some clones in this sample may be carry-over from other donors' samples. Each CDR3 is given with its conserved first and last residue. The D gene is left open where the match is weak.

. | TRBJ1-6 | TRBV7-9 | CASSLGREVEPLHF
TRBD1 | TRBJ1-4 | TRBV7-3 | CASSPSSLQGKRATNEKLFF
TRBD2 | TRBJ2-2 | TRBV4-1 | CASSQELAGETGELFF
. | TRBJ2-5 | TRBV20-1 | CSASGKETQYF
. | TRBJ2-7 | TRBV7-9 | CASSFIAGSASYEQYF
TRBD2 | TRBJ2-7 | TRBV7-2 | CASSLAPTSGRSSYEQYF
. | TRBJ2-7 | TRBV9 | CASSVGPEGEQYF
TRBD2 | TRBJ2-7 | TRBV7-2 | CASSRGLGEGTYEQYF
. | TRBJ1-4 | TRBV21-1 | CASSKSKGANEKLFF
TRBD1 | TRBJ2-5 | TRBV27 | CASSLSGQGAWETQYF
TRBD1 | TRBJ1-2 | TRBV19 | CASSPETGVYGYTF
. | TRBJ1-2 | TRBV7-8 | CASSLGSWDYGYTF
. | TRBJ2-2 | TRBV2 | CAKTGLGNTGELFF
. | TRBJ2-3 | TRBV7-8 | CASSPQARRTDTQYF
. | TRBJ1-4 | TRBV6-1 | CASSDEQGLANEKLFF
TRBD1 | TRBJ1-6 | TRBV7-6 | CASSLEGTGSSPLHF
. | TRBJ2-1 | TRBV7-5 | CARSLTRLAIHEQFF
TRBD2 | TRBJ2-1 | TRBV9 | CASSGLGRGSYNEQFF
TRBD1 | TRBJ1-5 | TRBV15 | CATSTGGESNQPQHF
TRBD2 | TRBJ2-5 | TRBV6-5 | CASGKRGSGSETQYF
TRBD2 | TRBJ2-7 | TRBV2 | CASSEAGLVSGEQYF
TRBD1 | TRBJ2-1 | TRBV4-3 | CASSQDGGQGYEQFF
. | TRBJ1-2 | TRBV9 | CASSSAGVGGYTF
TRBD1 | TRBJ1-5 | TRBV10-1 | CASSDQPRGQTWSVGQPQHF
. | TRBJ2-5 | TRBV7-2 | CASSLRRAVQETQYF
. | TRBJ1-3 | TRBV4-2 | CASSLDLIQGDGNTIYF
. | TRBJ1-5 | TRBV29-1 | CSVDRGAGQPQHF
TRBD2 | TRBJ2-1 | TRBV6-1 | CASSEILAGGHNEQFF
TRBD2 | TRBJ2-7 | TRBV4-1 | CASSQFSGGDEQYF
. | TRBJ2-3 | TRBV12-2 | CASRPRVEALSSTDTQYF
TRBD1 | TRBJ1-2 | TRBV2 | CASSNNLRQGSGYTF
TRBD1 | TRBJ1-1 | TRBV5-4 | CASSSGTGVNTEAFF
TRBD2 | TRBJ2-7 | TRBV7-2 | CASSPGLAGGVGYEQYF
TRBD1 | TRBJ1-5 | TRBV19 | CASSVNRGVGQPQHF
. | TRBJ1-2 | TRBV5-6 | CASSLGGNYGYTF
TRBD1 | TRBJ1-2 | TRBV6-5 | CASSTHGQGYYGYTF
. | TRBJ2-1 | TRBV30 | CACARTRDEQFF
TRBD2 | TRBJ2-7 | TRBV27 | CASSLAGGYEQYF
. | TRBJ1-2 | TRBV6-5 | CASSYSRERGYGYTF
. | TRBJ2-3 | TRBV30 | CAWSVRRADTQYF
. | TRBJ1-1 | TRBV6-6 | CASRPSRAMNTEAFF
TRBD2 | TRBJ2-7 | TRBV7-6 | CASSPSSGGALSYEQYF
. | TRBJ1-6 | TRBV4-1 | CASSQDAGYNSPLHF
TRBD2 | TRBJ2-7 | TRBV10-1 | CASSEHGCLAGAIEQYF
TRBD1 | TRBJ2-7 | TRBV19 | CASSIGTASSYEQYF
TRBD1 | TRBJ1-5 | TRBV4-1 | CASSRLTGQDNQPQHF
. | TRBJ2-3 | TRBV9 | CASSVGLHPGINTDTQYF
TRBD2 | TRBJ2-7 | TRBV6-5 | CASGSNSGRFQYF
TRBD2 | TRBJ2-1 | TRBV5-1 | CASRLAGGDYNEQFF
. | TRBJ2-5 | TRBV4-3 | CASSQERGHETQYF
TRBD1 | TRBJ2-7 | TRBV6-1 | CASSRDRGSYEQYF
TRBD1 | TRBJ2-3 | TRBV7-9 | CASSPGQGNDTQYF
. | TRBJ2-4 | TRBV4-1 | CASSQRDSGSKNIQYF
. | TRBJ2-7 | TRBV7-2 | CASSLGGAAAYEQYF
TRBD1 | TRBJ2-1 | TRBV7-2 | CASSPQGAGMQFF